The rows below give T cell receptor beta chains drawn from one sample of a study of blood T cells in healthy people across ages. TCRdb redid the calling of the 5' RACE reads with MiXCR, one entry per CDR3 protein. Altogether over 750,000 distinct CDR3 sequences are present, approximately 25% being singletons, with the ten largest covering 9.4%. These sequences were also reported in another study, on T cells of mothers and their children.

The specimen sequenced was blood. The receptors stem from a boy younger than 18 in good health. The CDR3 runs from the conserved cysteine through the conserved F or W. A D gene is named only where the DNA matches it firmly. The listing skips clone size in some rows; elsewhere it reads once, few, many or a size class.

TRBV5-1	few	TRBJ1-2	-	CASSPGGRTPPSYGYTF	TGCGCCAGCAGCCCCGGAGGCAGAACTCCGCCAAGCTATGGCTACACCTTC
TRBV6-2/TRBV6-3	-	TRBJ2-1	TRBD2	CASSYEIGSGGASTNEQFF	TGTGCCAGCAGTTACGAGATCGGAAGCGGGGGGGCCTCGACCAATGAGCAGTTCTTC
TRBV11-3	-	TRBJ2-5	-	CASSLWSGETQYF	TGTGCCAGCAGCTTGTGGTCCGGGGAGACCCAGTACTTC
TRBV9	-	TRBJ2-1	TRBD2	CASGPLAGENNEQFF	TGTGCCAGCGGCCCACTAGCGGGGGAAAACAATGAGCAGTTCTTC
TRBV11-2	once	TRBJ2-3	-	CASSLTRATDTQYF	TGTGCCAGCAGCTTAACCAGGGCGACAGATACGCAGTATTTT
TRBV27	-	TRBJ2-1	TRBD2	CASSQKRGASGYYNGQFF	TGTGCCAGCAGTCAAAAACGAGGCGCTAGCGGGTATTACAATGGGCAGTTCTTC
TRBV7-3	-	TRBJ2-2	-	CASSLTSVFTGELFF	TGTGCCAGCAGCTTGACTAGTGTGTTCACCGGGGAGCTGTTTTTT
TRBV7-2	-	TRBJ2-5	TRBD2	CASRPSGGETQYF	TGTGCCAGCAGACCTAGCGGGGGAGAGACCCAGTACTTC
TRBV2	few	TRBJ2-3	TRBD2	CASRAPGLAGDTQYF	TGTGCCAGCAGGGCCCCGGGACTAGCTGGGGATACGCAGTATTTT
TRBV13	few	TRBJ2-7	-	CASSLAPGLQDYEQYF	TGTGCCAGCAGCTTAGCACCAGGGCTTCAAGACTACGAGCAGTACTTC
TRBV29-1	many	TRBJ2-5	-	CSVARGQETQYF	TGCAGCGTTGCCAGGGGCCAAGAGACCCAGTACTTC
TRBV4-1	-	TRBJ2-7	TRBD2	CASSQGSLAGAFSYEQYF	TGCGCCAGCAGCCAAGGGAGCCTAGCGGGAGCGTTCTCCTACGAGCAGTACTTC
TRBV7-8	-	TRBJ2-7	TRBD1	CASSSDRGPYEQYF	TGTGCCAGCAGCTCCGACAGGGGGCCCTACGAGCAGTACTTC
TRBV20-1	few	TRBJ2-1	-	CSAKARNYNEQFF	TGCAGTGCTAAAGCAAGGAATTACAATGAGCAGTTCTTC
TRBV7-2	few	TRBJ2-6	-	CASSLAEAGNSGANVLTF	TGTGCCAGCAGCTTAGCGGAGGCAGGGAACTCTGGGGCCAACGTCCTGACTTTC
TRBV12-3/TRBV12-4	-	TRBJ2-3	-	CASSLWARPTDTQYF	TGTGCCAGCAGTTTATGGGCCAGACCCACAGATACGCAGTATTTT
TRBV6-6	few	TRBJ1-4	-	CASSYSGGNEKLFF	TGTGCCAGCAGTTACTCCGGCGGTAATGAAAAACTGTTTTTT